This paragraph reports one TCR beta chain. This sample stems from a study of immune characterization of retroperitoneal liposarcoma. V gave up 2 bases and J gave up 11 bases, with 21 bases separating them. This CDR3 contains 15 residues. The germline CDR1 and CDR2 sequences are MNHEY and SVGAGI. Each CDR3 protein gets one entry after TCRdb re-called the PCR reads with MiXCR. The sample lists approximately 10,000 distinct CDR3 sequences; approximately 24% were seen once. Specimen: blood. The sequence was collected from a male donor with retroperitoneal liposarcoma. The J gene is TRBJ2-5, the V gene TRBV6-5; D may correspond to TRBD1 or TRBD2 (5 bases each). The CDR3 coding sequence is TGTGCCAGCAGTTACGTCGGGGCCCTTCGCAATGAGCAGTACTTC. Protein sequence: CASSYVGALRNEQYF.